This T cell receptor beta chain was obtained from a study of neoadjuvant nivolumab and ipilimumab in lung cancer. The CDR3 runs 14 residues. The germline V and J ends were trimmed by 0 bases and 1 base, with 7 bases remaining between them. The germline V gene has CDR1 SGHKS and CDR2 YYEKEE (reference sequence). Whole-study findings and limits: Higher pretherapy blood TCR richness went with higher resected-tumor richness. From pretherapy to surgery, tumor richness and clonality rose with dual therapy. Resected tumors had greater TCR richness and clonality than uninvolved lung.

Sequenced by immunoSEQ multiplex PCR; TCRdb stores in-frame clones only, minus some. This sample yields 25,000 to 30,000 clones, of which more than 75% are seen a single time; about 20% belongs to the top ten. In the case of this clone: Its cognate antigen is unknown.

The source material was tumor tissue, sampled after neoadjuvant nivolumab, alone or with ipilimumab, at or shortly before surgery. V and J are TRBV5-5 and TRBJ1-1, with no clear D. The clonotype originates from an adult with non-small cell lung cancer. In DNA, the CDR3 is TGTGCCAGCAGCTTGGGACCGCAGAACACTGAAGCTTTCTTT. As protein: CASSLGPQNTEAFF. Together with reference TRBV5-5 and TRBJ1-1, the CDR3 gives the full variable domain: DAGVTQSPTHLIKTRGQQVTLRCSPISGHKSVSWYQQVLGQGPQFIFQYYEKEERGRGNFPDRFSARQFPNYSSELNVNALLLGDSALYLCASSLGPQNTEAFFGQGTRLTVV.